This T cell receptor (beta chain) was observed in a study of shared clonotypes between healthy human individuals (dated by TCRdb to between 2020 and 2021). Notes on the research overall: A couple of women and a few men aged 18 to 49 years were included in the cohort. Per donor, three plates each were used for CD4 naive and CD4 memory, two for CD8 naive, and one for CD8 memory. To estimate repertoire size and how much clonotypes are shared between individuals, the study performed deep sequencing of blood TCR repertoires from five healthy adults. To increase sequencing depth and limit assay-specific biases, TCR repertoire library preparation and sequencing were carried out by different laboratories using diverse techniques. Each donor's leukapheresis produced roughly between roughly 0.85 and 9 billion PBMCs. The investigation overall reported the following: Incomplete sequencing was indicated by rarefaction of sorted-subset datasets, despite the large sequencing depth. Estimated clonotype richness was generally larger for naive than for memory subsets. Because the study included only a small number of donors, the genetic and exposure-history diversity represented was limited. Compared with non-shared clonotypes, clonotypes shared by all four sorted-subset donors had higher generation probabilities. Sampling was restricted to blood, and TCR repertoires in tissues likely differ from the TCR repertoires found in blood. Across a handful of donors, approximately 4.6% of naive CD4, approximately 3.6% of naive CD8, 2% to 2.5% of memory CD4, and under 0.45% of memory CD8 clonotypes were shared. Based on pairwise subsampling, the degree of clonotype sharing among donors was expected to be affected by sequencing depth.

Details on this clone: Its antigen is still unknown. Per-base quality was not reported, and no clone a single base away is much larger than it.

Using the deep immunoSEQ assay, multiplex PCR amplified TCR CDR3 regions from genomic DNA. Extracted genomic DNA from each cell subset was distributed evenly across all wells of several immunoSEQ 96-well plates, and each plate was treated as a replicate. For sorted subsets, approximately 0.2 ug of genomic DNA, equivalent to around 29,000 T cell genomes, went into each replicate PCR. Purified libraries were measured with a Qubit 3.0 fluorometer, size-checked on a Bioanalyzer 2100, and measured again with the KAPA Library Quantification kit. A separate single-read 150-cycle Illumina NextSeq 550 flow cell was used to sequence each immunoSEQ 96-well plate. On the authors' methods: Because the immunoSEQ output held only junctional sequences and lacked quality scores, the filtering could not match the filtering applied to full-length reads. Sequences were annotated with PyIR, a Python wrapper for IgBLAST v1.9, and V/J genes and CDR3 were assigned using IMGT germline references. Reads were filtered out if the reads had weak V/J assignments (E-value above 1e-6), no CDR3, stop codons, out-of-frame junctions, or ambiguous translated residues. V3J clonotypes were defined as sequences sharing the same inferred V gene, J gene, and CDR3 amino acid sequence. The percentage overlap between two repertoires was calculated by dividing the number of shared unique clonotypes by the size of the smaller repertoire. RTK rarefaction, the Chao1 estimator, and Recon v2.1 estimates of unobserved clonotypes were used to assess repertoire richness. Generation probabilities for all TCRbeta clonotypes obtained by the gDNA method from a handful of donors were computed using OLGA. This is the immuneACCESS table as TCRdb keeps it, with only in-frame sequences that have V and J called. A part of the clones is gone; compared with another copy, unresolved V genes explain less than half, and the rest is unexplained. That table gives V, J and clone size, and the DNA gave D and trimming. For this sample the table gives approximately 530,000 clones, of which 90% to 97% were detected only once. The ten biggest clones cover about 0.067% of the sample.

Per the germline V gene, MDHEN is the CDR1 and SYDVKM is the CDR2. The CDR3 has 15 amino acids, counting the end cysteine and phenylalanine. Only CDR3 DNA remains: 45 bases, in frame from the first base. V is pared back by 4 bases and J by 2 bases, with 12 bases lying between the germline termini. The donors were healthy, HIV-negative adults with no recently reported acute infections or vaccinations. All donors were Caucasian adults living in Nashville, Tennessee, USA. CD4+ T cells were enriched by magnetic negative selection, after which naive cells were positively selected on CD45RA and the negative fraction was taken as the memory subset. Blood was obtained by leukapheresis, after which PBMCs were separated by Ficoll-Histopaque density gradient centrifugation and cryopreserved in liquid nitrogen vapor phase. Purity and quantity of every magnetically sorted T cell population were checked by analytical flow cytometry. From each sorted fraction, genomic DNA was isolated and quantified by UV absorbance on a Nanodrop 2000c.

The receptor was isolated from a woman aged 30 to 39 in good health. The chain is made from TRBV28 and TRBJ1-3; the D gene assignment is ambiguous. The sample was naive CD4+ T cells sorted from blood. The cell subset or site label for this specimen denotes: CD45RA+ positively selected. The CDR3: CASSSPDLAGNTIYF. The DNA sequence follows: TGTGCCAGCAGTTCTCCAGATTTGGCTGGAAACACCATATATTTT.